This entry is about one T cell receptor (beta chain). Its antigen is still unknown. The same CDR3 is also encoded by other DNA sequences in this sample. Produced via immunoSEQ multiplex PCR; TCRdb's table is partial and in-frame only. The table has some 350,000 clones, 85% to 90% seen once. Trimming cost V 4 bases and J 6 bases, with 9 bases left between them. CDR3 length equals 12 residues. Germline CDR1 and CDR2: SGHNT and YYREEE (reference sequence). The entry originates in a study of Ad26.COV2.S vaccination and SARS-CoV-2 variants. About the research overall: Ad26.COV2.S arm of COV1001 included the donor. Study results and limitations: In vaccinated individuals, spike-specific CD8+ and CD4+ T cell responses reportedly displayed substantial breadth. Spike-specific TCR breadth ran higher among vaccine recipients than placebo recipients.

Noted treatment: about 20 received Ad26.COV2.S at low or high dose, single or two shots; roughly five received placebo; per-sample allocation not given. Following the first vaccine or placebo injection, samples were taken on day 63. This receptor was identified in a person between 18 and 59 years old who received the Ad26.COV2.S COVID-19 vaccine or a placebo. The sample was peripheral blood, taken in a trial of Ad26.COV2.S vaccine versus placebo. This chain connects TRBV5-4 to TRBJ2-3; D possibly uses TRBD1 or TRBD2 (5 bases each). This chain's CDR3 is CASSPGTDTQYF. CDR3 sequence (DNA): TGTGCCAGCAGCCCCGGGACCGATACGCAGTATTTT.